The 18 T cell receptor beta chains below come from one sample, sequenced in a study of blood T cell repertoires in COVID-19. Only in-frame clones appear in the TCRdb table, and some are missing; sequencing was by immunoSEQ multiplex PCR. In the table there are about 320,000 clones, approximately 91% of which are singletons. The specimen was PBMCs or T cells enriched from blood (not recorded which). These receptor sequences come from a man aged 60 to 75 who had recovered from COVID-19.

The rearrangement links TRBV4-1 to TRBJ2-4, with D hard to call. CDR1 and CDR2 (germline): MGHRA, YSYEKL. Deletions cut 1 base from V and 7 bases from J, with 8 bases between. The CDR3 is made up of 13 amino acids. CDR3 DNA: TGCGCCAGCAGCCAAGTCCCTGTGAACATTCAGTACTTC. Encoded protein: CASSQVPVNIQYF.

The chain has TRBV7-9 and TRBJ2-1; a possible D gene is TRBD2 (5 bases). Germline values: CDR1 SEHNR, CDR2 FQNEAQ (reference sequence). Trimming took off 5 bases at V and 3 bases at J, with 14 bases between the two ends. CDR3 length equals 15 residues. The CDR3 nucleotides are TGTGCCAGCAGCCAGGACTTCAACAACTACAATGAGCAGTTCTTC. Its translation is CASSQDFNNYNEQFF.

This sequence joins TRBV11-2 and TRBJ1-2; D unresolved. The germline V and J ends were trimmed by 2 bases and 4 bases, with 5 bases remaining between them. The CDR3 runs to 12 residues. Germline V CDR1 and CDR2: SGHAT, FQNNGV. CDR3 sequence (DNA): TGTGCCAGCAGCTTATCCGGCTATGGCTACACCTTC. Its protein product is CASSLSGYGYTF.

This clone has a single count. The gene calls are TRBV10-1 and TRBJ2-1; possible D gene TRBD2, 6 bases. This CDR3 has 16 residues. Trimming pared 2 bases from V and 0 bases from J, leaving 11 bases between. Germline V gene lookup returns CDR1 WNHNN and CDR2 SYGVQD (reference sequence). The CDR3 sequence: CASSETLASSYNEQFF. CDR3 coding DNA: TGCGCCAGCAGTGAGACACTAGCAAGCTCCTACAATGAGCAGTTCTTC.

V and J are TRBV24-1 and TRBJ2-1; TRBD1 matches at 10 bases. The J segment lost 7 bases and the V segment lost 7 bases, leaving 6 bases of the junction unmatched. This CDR3 is built from 14 residues. Per germline, CDR1 KGHDR and CDR2 SFDVKD. The CDR3 sequence: CATRDGQGGNEQFF. As DNA, the CDR3 is TGTGCCACCAGGGATGGACAGGGGGGTAATGAGCAGTTCTTC.

The rearrangement links TRBV15 to TRBJ2-2; maybe TRBD1 (7 bases). Per the germline V gene, CDR1 is LNHNV and CDR2 is YYDKDF (reference sequence). The CDR3 is made up of 16 amino acids. Trimming removed 3 bases from V and 8 bases from J, with 19 bases in between. The CDR3 DNA follows: TGTGCCACCAGCAGCGGAAAGGAGGGGGCTTCAGGGGAGCTGTTTTTT. Its translation is CATSSGKEGASGELFF.

The rearrangement uses TRBV5-1 and TRBJ2-1, with 7 bases identical to TRBD1. CDR1 is SGHRS, CDR2 YFSETQ, per germline. This CDR3 has 15 amino acids. The V segment lost 2 bases and the J segment 0 bases; nucleotides outside the gene matches: 2. CDR3 protein: CASSFTGVSYNEQFF. The CDR3, as DNA: TGCGCCAGCAGCTTCACAGGGGTCTCCTACAATGAGCAGTTCTTC.

J is TRBJ2-2 and V is TRBV5-1; perhaps TRBD2 as D (6 bases). The CDR3 totals 15 residues. Trimming pared 0 bases from V and 6 bases from J, leaving 12 bases between. CDR1 and CDR2 (germline): SGHRS, YFSETQ. The CDR3, as DNA: TGCGCCAGCAGCTTGGCGGGAGATGCGGCCGGGGAGCTGTTTTTT. Its protein is CASSLAGDAAGELFF.

CDR3 amino acids: CASSLVGGSPSEQYF. CDR3 sequence (DNA): TGTGCCAGCAGCTTAGTAGGGGGAAGTCCGTCCGAGCAGTACTTC. The rearrangement links TRBV7-6 to TRBJ2-7; tentative D call: TRBD1 (6 bases). CDR3 size: 15 residues. CDR1 and CDR2 from the germline V gene are SGHVS and FNYEAQ. V was shortened by 1 base and J by 6 bases, with 16 bases between the two germline ends.

The genes are TRBV7-8 and TRBJ2-2; a weak D match, TRBD2 (5 bases). V was trimmed by 1 base and J by 4 bases, leaving 16 bases between them. The CDR3 has 17 amino acids. CDR1 is SGHVS and CDR2 is FQNEAQ in the germline V gene. The CDR3: CASSLVSAVMGTGELFF. The CDR3 DNA follows: TGTGCCAGCAGCTTAGTTAGCGCGGTTATGGGCACCGGGGAGCTGTTTTTT.

This clone is a singleton in its sample. The V and J genes are TRBV3-1 (or the pseudogene TRBV3-2) and TRBJ2-1; D may be TRBD2 (6 bases). This CDR3 comprises 14 residues. Trimming cost V 7 bases and J 3 bases, with 13 bases left between them. Germline values: CDR1 LGHDT, CDR2 YNNKEL (reference sequence). The CDR3, as DNA: TGTGCCAGCAACCCGGGACTCCTCTACAATGAGCAGTTCTTC. Encoded protein: CASNPGLLYNEQFF.

This rearrangement joins TRBV28 to TRBJ2-4; D may be TRBD2 (6 bases). V gave up 2 bases and J gave up 9 bases, with 14 bases separating them. The CDR3 loop spans 14 amino acids. CDR1 MDHEN and CDR2 SYDVKM come from the germline V gene. The CDR3 bases are TGTGCCAGCAGTTTAGAGGGGTTGGGGGGCATTCAGTACTTC. This translates into CASSLEGLGGIQYF. Full variable domain (remainder filled in from reference TRBV28 and TRBJ2-4): DVKVTQSSRYLVKRTGEKVFLECVQDMDHENMFWYRQDPGLGLRLIYFSYDVKMKEKGDIPEGYSVSREKKERFSLILESASTNQTSMYLCASSLEGLGGIQYFGAGTRLSVL.

V gene TRBV28 combines with J gene TRBJ1-4; D is uncertain. Between the trimmed V and J ends, which lost 3 bases and 7 bases, there was a span of 9 bases. Germline CDR1 MDHEN, CDR2 SYDVKM. This CDR3 contains 13 residues. The CDR3 sequence is CASSFSNSEKLFF. The CDR3 nucleotides read TGTGCCAGCAGTTTTTCTAATAGTGAAAAACTGTTTTTT. Based on the CDR3 plus reference TRBV28 and TRBJ1-4, the full variable domain is DVKVTQSSRYLVKRTGEKVFLECVQDMDHENMFWYRQDPGLGLRLIYFSYDVKMKEKGDIPEGYSVSREKKERFSLILESASTNQTSMYLCASSFSNSEKLFFGSGTQLSVL.

The chain links TRBV18 to TRBJ1-1; TRBD1 matches 7 bases. The V segment lost 6 bases and the J segment 7 bases; nucleotides outside the gene matches: 14. The CDR3 is 15 residues long. Per the germline V gene, CDR1 is KGHSH and CDR2 is LQKENI. The CDR3 nucleotides are TGTGCCAGCTCCCCCCGACAGGGCGAGGGTGGTGAAGCTTTCTTT. The encoded protein is CASSPRQGEGGEAFF.

J is TRBJ1-2 and V is TRBV30; perhaps TRBD1 as D (5 bases). The length of the CDR3 is 16 residues. V lost 2 bases and J lost 3, with 19 bases in between. CDR1 and CDR2 from the germline V gene are GTSNPN and SVGIG (reference sequence). CDR3 sequence reads: CAWSPRGPGWDYGYTF. CDR3 sequence (DNA): TGTGCCTGGAGTCCCCGTGGGCCAGGGTGGGACTATGGCTACACCTTC.

The chain has TRBV7-2 and TRBJ1-2; no firm D call. Germline assignment: CDR1 SGHTA and CDR2 FQGNSA. The V end lost 1 base, the J end lost 0 bases, and 6 bases lay between the germline ends. The CDR3 contains 14 residues. CDR3 protein: CASSLVAANYGYTF. The CDR3 coding sequence is TGTGCCAGCAGCTTAGTCGCAGCTAACTATGGCTACACCTTC.

The chain joins TRBV28 to TRBJ1-1, with 7 bases matching TRBD1. This CDR3 is built from 16 residues. J was trimmed by 0 bases and V by 3 bases; bases with no gene match: 7. Germline values: CDR1 MDHEN, CDR2 SYDVKM. The CDR3 loop is CASSFARGYMNTEAFF. DNA for the CDR3: TGTGCCAGCAGTTTCGCCAGGGGGTACATGAACACTGAAGCTTTCTTT.

The J gene is TRBJ2-3, the V gene TRBV9; tentatively, D is TRBD2 (6 bases). V was pared by 0 bases and J by 3 bases, with 8 bases between. Germline V gene sequence: CDR1 SGDLS, CDR2 YYNGEE. The CDR3 covers 14 residues. The CDR3 nucleotides read TGTGCCAGCAGCGTAGTTGGGACTACAGATACGCAGTATTTT. Its translation is CASSVVGTTDTQYF.